The 3 T cell receptor beta chains below all came from one sample that was sequenced in a study of cytomegalovirus exposure and HLA in healthy donors. PCR employed 60 Vbeta and 13 Jbeta primers. Only in-frame clones appear in the TCRdb table, and some are missing; sequencing was by immunoSEQ multiplex PCR. The repertoire holds more than 95,000 clones, over 70% seen once, with less than 2.5% in the top ten. Sequencing used PBMCs. Source of these receptors: a man aged 25-45 years in good health and CMV-seronegative.

V gene TRBV28 combines with J gene TRBJ2-1, with D possibly matching TRBD2 (6 bases). Trimming removed 2 bases at V and 6 bases at J, with 8 bases between. CDR1 is MDHEN, CDR2 SYDVKM, per germline. CDR3 length: 13 residues. The CDR3 is CASSLGGSNEQFF. The CDR3 DNA is TGTGCCAGCAGTTTAGGGGGGTCCAATGAGCAGTTCTTC. Variable domain in full (rest from reference TRBV28 and TRBJ2-1): DVKVTQSSRYLVKRTGEKVFLECVQDMDHENMFWYRQDPGLGLRLIYFSYDVKMKEKGDIPEGYSVSREKKERFSLILESASTNQTSMYLCASSLGGSNEQFFGPGTRLTVL.

V and J are TRBV6-1 and TRBJ2-2; 9 nucleotides agree with TRBD1. The CDR3 covers 15 residues. Trimming took 4 bases from V and 5 from J; bases not matched to a gene: 5. CDR1 and CDR2 (germline): MNHNS, SASEGT. The CDR3 region is CASSAQGAQTGELFF. As DNA, the CDR3 is TGTGCCAGCAGTGCACAGGGGGCACAAACCGGGGAGCTGTTTTTT.

The chain carries TRBV5-1 and TRBJ2-1; TRBD2 aligns across 11 bases. This CDR3 has 16 amino acids. Germline V gene sequence: CDR1 SGHRS, CDR2 YFSETQ. Unmatched junction bases numbered 7, after V lost 2 bases and J lost 6 bases. The CDR3 nucleotides read TGCGCCAGCAGCTTCCTTCTAGCGGGGGGCTCCAATGAGCAGTTCTTC. The encoded protein is CASSFLLAGGSNEQFF.